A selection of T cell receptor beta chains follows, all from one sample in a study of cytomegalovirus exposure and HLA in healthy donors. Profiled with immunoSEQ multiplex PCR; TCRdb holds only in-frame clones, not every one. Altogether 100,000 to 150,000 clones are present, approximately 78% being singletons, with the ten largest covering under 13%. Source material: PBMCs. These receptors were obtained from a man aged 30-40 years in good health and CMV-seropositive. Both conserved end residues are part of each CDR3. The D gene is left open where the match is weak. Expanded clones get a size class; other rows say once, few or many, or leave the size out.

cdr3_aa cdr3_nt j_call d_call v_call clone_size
CASSLDRESGYTF TGTGCCAGCAGCTTAGACAGGGAAAGCGGCTACACCTTC TRBJ1-2 . TRBV11-2 .
CASSESKGLAGVSGELFF TGCGCCAGCAGTGAGTCGAAGGGACTAGCGGGAGTTTCCGGGGAGCTGTTTTTT TRBJ2-2 TRBD2 TRBV10-1 .
CASINTGASGNTIYF TGTGCCAGCATCAATACAGGGGCCTCTGGAAACACCATATATTTT TRBJ1-3 TRBD1 TRBV6-5 .
CASYQGGRFTEAFF TGTGCCAGCTACCAGGGAGGTCGGTTTACTGAAGCTTTCTTT TRBJ1-1 . TRBV6-5 many
CASSSGGRCTEAFF TGTGCCAGCAGTTCAGGGGGCAGGTGCACTGAAGCTTTCTTT TRBJ1-1 . TRBV21-1 few
CASSLGRGNEQFF TGTGCCAGCAGTTTAGGTCGAGGGAATGAGCAGTTCTTC TRBJ2-1 . TRBV27 .
CASSPPGGDLNIQYF TGTGCCAGCAGCCCCCCGGGGGGGGACCTAAACATTCAGTACTTC TRBJ2-4 TRBD2 TRBV11-2 .
CASSQVKLAGSTDTQYF TGCGCCAGCAGCCAAGTCAAACTAGCGGGGAGCACAGATACGCAGTATTTT TRBJ2-3 TRBD2 TRBV4-1 few
CASSEQGGTGELFF TGTGCCAGCAGTGAGCAGGGAGGAACCGGGGAGCTGTTTTTT TRBJ2-2 . TRBV6-4 .
CSVEPTGGKAYEQYF TGCAGCGTTGAACCGACAGGGGGTAAAGCCTACGAGCAGTACTTC TRBJ2-7 TRBD1 TRBV29-1 .
CASSNPTSGRVNDEQFF TGTGCCAGTAGTAACCCAACTAGCGGGAGGGTGAATGATGAGCAGTTCTTC TRBJ2-1 TRBD2 TRBV19 few
CASSVGEGGASWTYEQYF TGTGCCAGCAGCGTAGGGGAAGGGGGCGCTTCTTGGACCTACGAGCAGTACTTC TRBJ2-7 TRBD1 TRBV9 .
CAAGTGIEQYF TGTGCCGCAGGGACAGGGATCGAGCAGTACTTC TRBJ2-7 TRBD1 TRBV27 .
CSAERALNTEAFF TGCAGCGCCGAGCGGGCATTGAACACTGAAGCTTTCTTT TRBJ1-1 . TRBV29-1 .
CASSGGGLANEQFF TGCGCCAGCAGTGGAGGGGGACTAGCGAATGAGCAGTTCTTC TRBJ2-1 TRBD2 TRBV10-1 once
CASSELGQGEYQWARQYF TGTGCCAGCAGTGAGTTGGGACAGGGGGAATATCAATGGGCGCGACAGTACTTC TRBJ2-7 TRBD1 TRBV2 once
CASGGGTQYF TGTGCCAGCGGGGGGGGGACCCAGTACTTC TRBJ2-5 TRBD2 TRBV6-9 once
CASSPIRLALPPWSYEQYF TGCGCCAGCAGCCCTATCCGACTAGCCCTTCCTCCGTGGTCCTACGAGCAGTACTTC TRBJ2-7 TRBD2 TRBV4-1 .
CAWSVGLAGSYEQYF TGTGCCTGGAGTGTCGGGCTAGCGGGCTCCTACGAGCAGTACTTC TRBJ2-7 TRBD2 TRBV30 few
CATGGWETQYF TGTGCCACGGGAGGTTGGGAGACCCAGTACTTC TRBJ2-5 TRBD2 TRBV27 .
CASSGASGANVLTF TGTGCCAGCAGCGGGGCCTCTGGGGCCAACGTCCTGACTTTC TRBJ2-6 . TRBV9 once
CASSQGTSLSYEQYF TGCGCCAGCAGCCAAGGGACTAGCCTCTCCTACGAGCAGTACTTC TRBJ2-7 TRBD2 TRBV4-1 .
CASKESLNYGYTF TGTGCCAGCAAGGAGAGCCTAAACTATGGCTACACCTTC TRBJ1-2 . TRBV2 .
CASSLSYGTEAFF TGTGCCAGCAGCTTATCATACGGGACTGAAGCTTTCTTT TRBJ1-1 . TRBV5-5 few
CATSTIMNRASGARAYNEQFF TGTGCCACCAGCACGATCATGAACCGGGCTAGCGGAGCGAGAGCCTACAATGAGCAGTTCTTC TRBJ2-1 TRBD2 TRBV15 .
CSVDRDFSTDTQYF TGCAGCGTTGACAGGGACTTTTCCACAGATACGCAGTATTTT TRBJ2-3 . TRBV29-1 .
CATSGLTDWEQFF TGTGCCACCAGCGGACTCACGGACTGGGAGCAGTTCTTC TRBJ2-1 . TRBV15 .
CASSYSGTGDEKLFF TGTGCCAGCAGCTATTCCGGGACAGGGGATGAAAAACTGTTTTTT TRBJ1-4 TRBD1 TRBV5-4 medium-sized
CASKVGRGECTDTQYF TGCGCCAGCAAGGTGGGTCGCGGGGAATGCACAGATACGCAGTATTTT TRBJ2-3 . TRBV10-1 few
CASSLRGGETGELFF TGTGCCAGCAGCTTAAGGGGCGGGGAAACCGGGGAGCTGTTTTTT TRBJ2-2 . TRBV7-9 .
CASSFRQGANTEAFF TGTGCCAGCAGCTTTAGACAGGGGGCGAACACTGAAGCTTTCTTT TRBJ1-1 TRBD1 TRBV7-6 once
CASSLRGNTEAFF TGTGCCAGCAGCTTAAGGGGGAACACTGAAGCTTTCTTT TRBJ1-1 . TRBV11-3 .
CASSPRLGQSVSNYGYTF TGTGCCAGCAGTCCCCGATTGGGACAGTCGGTCTCTAACTATGGCTACACCTTC TRBJ1-2 TRBD1 TRBV27 .
CASSFRLAGIVQFF TGTGCCAGCAGCTTCCGACTAGCGGGAATCGTGCAGTTCTTC TRBJ2-1 TRBD2 TRBV7-8 .
CASSWTVTDEKLFF TGCGCCAGCAGCTGGACAGTTACCGATGAAAAACTGTTTTTT TRBJ1-4 . TRBV5-1 .
CASVPGQSNEQFF TGTGCCAGCGTGCCGGGACAGTCCAATGAGCAGTTCTTC TRBJ2-1 TRBD1 TRBV25-1 .
CAWRVGRGWTEAFF TGTGCCTGGAGAGTCGGCAGGGGGTGGACTGAAGCTTTCTTT TRBJ1-1 TRBD1 TRBV30 .
CASSPGSGSILYNEQFF TGTGCCAGCTCACCCGGTAGCGGGAGTATCTTATACAATGAGCAGTTCTTC TRBJ2-1 TRBD2 TRBV18 .
CSVALRIRQGAFYGYTF TGCAGCGTTGCCCTACGTATACGACAGGGGGCTTTTTATGGCTACACCTTC TRBJ1-2 TRBD1 TRBV29-1 .
CASSYGHSLSYEQYF TGTGCCAGCAGTTACGGTCACTCACTAAGCTACGAGCAGTACTTC TRBJ2-7 . TRBV6-5 .
CASSRTVPQFF TGTGCCAGCAGTAGGACAGTGCCGCAGTTCTTC TRBJ2-1 . TRBV28 few
CASSFSSAGTEAFF TGTGCCAGCAGCTTTAGCTCGGCAGGGACTGAAGCTTTCTTT TRBJ1-1 . TRBV11-2 .
CASSLLQGYNEQFF TGTGCCAGCAGCTTACTCCAGGGCTACAATGAGCAGTTCTTC TRBJ2-1 . TRBV7-9 .
CASSIAGGYAYEQYF TGTGCCAGCTCCATAGCGGGAGGCTATGCCTACGAGCAGTACTTC TRBJ2-7 TRBD2 TRBV6-5 .
CASQSGVSPYNEQFF TGTGCCAGCCAGTCGGGAGTCTCCCCCTACAATGAGCAGTTCTTC TRBJ2-1 . TRBV6-4 .
CASSGTGWGNQPQHF TGTGCCAGCAGTGGGACAGGGTGGGGCAATCAGCCCCAGCATTTT TRBJ1-5 TRBD1 TRBV6-1 .
CASWDRRYEQYF TGTGCCAGCTGGGACAGGCGCTACGAGCAGTACTTC TRBJ2-7 TRBD1 TRBV2 .
CASSFGRGENTQYF TGCGCCAGCAGCTTTGGCAGGGGGGAAAATACGCAGTATTTT TRBJ2-3 . TRBV5-1 .
CASSTLQGPLTDTGELFF TGTGCCAGCAGCACCCTACAGGGTCCCCTTACGGACACCGGGGAGCTGTTTTTT TRBJ2-2 . TRBV11-2 .
CATSRDPKQGYLETQYF TGTGCCACCAGCAGAGACCCTAAGCAGGGCTATCTGGAGACCCAGTACTTC TRBJ2-5 . TRBV15 .
CASSTGLAYVEQYF TGTGCCAGCAGCACGGGACTAGCGTACGTCGAGCAGTACTTC TRBJ2-7 TRBD2 TRBV7-8 .
CSVWDSKETQYF TGCAGCGTCTGGGACAGCAAAGAGACCCAGTACTTC TRBJ2-5 TRBD1 TRBV29-1 .
CASSLIPRREQFF TGTGCCAGCAGCTTAATTCCTAGAAGGGAGCAGTTCTTC TRBJ2-1 . TRBV11-2 .
CASSPLSGRVNEQFF TGTGCCAGCAGTCCTCTTAGCGGGAGGGTCAATGAGCAGTTCTTC TRBJ2-1 TRBD2 TRBV6-5 .
CASGKTGYNEQFF TGTGCTAGTGGGAAGACAGGGTACAATGAGCAGTTCTTC TRBJ2-1 TRBD1 TRBV12-5 .